Shown below are 30 T cell receptor beta chains from a single sample sequenced in a study of blood T cells in healthy people across ages. A second PCR, run for 7 to 11 cycles, used a sample-barcoded 5' primer plus a J-beta primer mix. TCRdb itself ran the 5' RACE reads through MiXCR, one entry per CDR3 protein. This table holds about 770,000 distinct CDR3 sequences, under 55% found once. The sample comprised blood. These receptor sequences come from a man in his 60s in good health.

This chain links TRBV28 with TRBJ2-1; TRBD2 matches 7 bases. The germline CDR1 and CDR2 sequences are MDHEN and SYDVKM. This CDR3 contains 18 residues. Unmatched junction bases numbered 12, after V lost 4 bases and J lost 0 bases. The CDR3 loop is CASSSPPKPSGSYNEQFF. CDR3 in DNA: TGTGCCAGCAGTTCACCCCCCAAGCCTAGCGGCTCCTACAATGAGCAGTTCTTC.

The J gene is TRBJ1-6, the V gene TRBV6-6, with no clear D. Germline V gives CDR1 MNHNY, CDR2 SVGAGI (reference sequence). V lost 6 bases to trimming and J lost 9 bases, with 3 bases between them. The CDR3 spans 10 residues. The CDR3, as DNA: TGTGCCAGCAGCGGTTCACCCCTCCACTTT. Translated: CASSGSPLHF.

This clonotype was counted only a few times. The V and J genes are TRBV20-1 and TRBJ2-5; the D is unclear. Trimming pared 2 bases from V and 2 bases from J, leaving 12 bases between. The CDR3 sequence is 14 residues long. Germline loops: CDR1 DFQATT, CDR2 SNEGSKA (reference sequence). CDR3 sequence (DNA): TGCAGTGCTAGATCGCACCACCCTCAAGAGACCCAGTACTTC. This codes for CSARSHHPQETQYF.

The J gene is TRBJ1-6, the V gene TRBV5-5; 10 nucleotides line up with TRBD1. The CDR3 runs to 14 residues. Germline V gene lookup returns CDR1 SGHKS and CDR2 YYEKEE (reference sequence). V lost 6 bases and J lost 10; bases outside the gene matches: 7. This chain's CDR3 is CASNPGTGDSPLHF. CDR3 coding DNA: TGTGCCAGCAATCCCGGGACAGGGGACTCACCCCTCCACTTT.

This clonotype was detected a few times. The genes are TRBV6-6 and TRBJ1-3; 8 nucleotides align to TRBD1. V dropped 1 base and J dropped 0; count of bases not matched to a gene: 5. The CDR3 runs to 17 residues. Germline V gene data show CDR1 as MNHNY and CDR2 as SVGAGI (reference sequence). The CDR3 nucleotides are TGTGCCAGCAGTTACTTTACAGGGGGTAACTCTGGAAACACCATATATTTT. It translates to CASSYFTGGNSGNTIYF.

The chain combines TRBV4-1 with TRBJ1-1; D is possibly TRBD1 (6 bases). Germline V CDR1 and CDR2: MGHRA, YSYEKL. Trimming removed 1 base at V and 9 bases at J, with 9 bases between. The CDR3 length is 12 residues. The CDR3 region is CASSQVDSQAFF. Here the CDR3 DNA reads TGCGCCAGCAGCCAAGTGGACAGCCAAGCTTTCTTT.

The chain carries TRBV10-3 and TRBJ1-1; the D is unclear. This CDR3 is built from 14 residues. CDR1 ENHRY and CDR2 SYGVKD come from the germline V gene. V lost 0 bases, J lost 8 bases, and 13 bases lay in between. The CDR3 nucleotides are TGTGCCATCAGTGAGTCTGGCCGTGAAGGCGAAGCTTTCTTT. Residues: CAISESGREGEAFF.

As to this clonotype: A read error is possible here, since a much larger clone lies one base away. CDR3 loop: CASSRSGTGGAEQFF. DNA of the CDR3: TGTGCCAGCAGCCGTTCCGGGACAGGGGGCGCCGAGCAGTTCTTC. This chain links TRBV25-1 with TRBJ2-1; 12 nucleotides agree with TRBD1. V dropped 6 bases and J dropped 10; count of bases not matched to a gene: 10. The CDR3 sequence is 15 residues long. Looked up from germline, CDR1 is MGHDK and CDR2 is SYGVNS.

This chain uses TRBV30 with TRBJ2-5; D might be TRBD2 (5 bases). Germline V gene lookup returns CDR1 GTSNPN and CDR2 SVGIG (reference sequence). Deletions cut 0 bases from V and 11 bases from J, with 16 bases between. The CDR3 totals 13 residues. DNA of the CDR3: TGTGCCTGGAGTGTAGGGATAGCAAGGGAGCAGTACTTC. Its protein is CAWSVGIAREQYF.

This clonotype has at least ten counts. The gene calls are TRBV4-3 and TRBJ2-6; the D gene could be TRBD1 or TRBD2 (5 bases each). This CDR3 has 18 amino acids. Germline loops: CDR1 LGHNA, CDR2 YSLEER. The V gene lost 1 base and the J gene lost 0 bases, with 13 bases spanning the gap. CDR3 amino acids: CASSQARDGYSGANVLTF. As DNA, the CDR3 is TGCGCCAGCAGCCAAGCCAGGGACGGCTACTCTGGGGCCAACGTCCTGACTTTC.

This clonotype turned up a few times. This chain connects TRBV28 to TRBJ2-6, with D possibly TRBD2 on 5 matching bases. Germline-derived CDR1 and CDR2 are MDHEN and SYDVKM. V shed 5 bases and J shed 4 bases, with 12 bases lying between them. The CDR3 has 15 residues. The CDR3 DNA follows: TGTGCCAGCAGTCCAGACCGCGGGGGGGCCAACGTCCTGACTTTC. Encoded protein: CASSPDRGGANVLTF.

V is TRBV7-7 and J is TRBJ2-1; 8 nucleotides agree with TRBD1. After removal of 5 bases from V and 9 bases from J, the junction contained 3 bases not matched to a gene. The V gene's germline CDR1 is SSHAT and CDR2 FNYEAQ (reference sequence). The CDR3 consists of 12 residues. This chain's CDR3 is CASSGQGSEQFF. CDR3 coding DNA: TGTGCCAGCAGCGGACAGGGATCTGAGCAGTTCTTC.

This chain joins TRBV20-1 and TRBJ1-1; weak D call: TRBD1 (6 bases). Germline assignment: CDR1 DFQATT and CDR2 SNEGSKA (reference sequence). The CDR3 spans 15 residues. V was cut by 3 bases and J by 0 bases, with 14 bases left in between. Here the CDR3 reads CSARTAGAMNTEAFF. The CDR3 DNA follows: TGCAGTGCTAGGACCGCAGGGGCTATGAACACTGAAGCTTTCTTT.

This clonotype turned up a few times. The V and J genes are TRBV6-5 and TRBJ2-3; D gene ambiguous. This CDR3 region has 15 residues. Germline lookup yields CDR1 MNHEY and CDR2 SVGAGI. Deletions cut 0 bases from V and 2 bases from J, with 9 bases between. CDR3 DNA sequence: TGTGCCAGCAGTTACTCGACTCCCACCACAGATACGCAGTATTTT. This codes for CASSYSTPTTDTQYF.

This clonotype was seen more than once but under ten times. V and J are TRBV20-1 and TRBJ2-4, with 7 bases aligning to TRBD1. Germline CDR1 is DFQATT and CDR2 is SNEGSKA (reference sequence). Trimming at V came to 6 bases and at J to 0 bases, leaving 11 bases not matched to a gene. This CDR3 has 16 residues. In DNA, the CDR3 is TGCAGTGCCTACACACAGGGGCTGTTAGCCAAAAACATTCAGTACTTC. This sequence encodes CSAYTQGLLAKNIQYF.

This clonotype appeared a few times. The CDR3 coding sequence is TGCAGCGGGCAGGACCCTACCTACAATGAGCAGTACTTC. Its protein is CSGQDPTYNEQYF. This rearrangement joins TRBV29-1 to TRBJ2-1; unclear D gene. The end of the DNA is better explained by TRBJ2-7, so the J call may be wrong. The length of the CDR3 is 13 residues. Per the germline V gene, CDR1 is SQVTM and CDR2 is ANQGSEA.

The rearrangement joins TRBV12-3 or TRBV12-4 to TRBJ2-5; 8 positions agree with TRBD2. The CDR3 contains 13 residues. Germline trimming cut 7 bases from V and 7 bases from J; bases unmatched to any gene: 8. The CDR3 region has the DNA TGTGCCAGCACCGTAGCGGGGATCGGGACCCAGTACTTC. Protein: CASTVAGIGTQYF.

The rearrangement uses TRBV7-2 and TRBJ2-1; 11 bases map to TRBD1. Germline CDR1 and CDR2: SGHTA and FQGNSA. This CDR3 is 14 amino acids long. V trimming: 7 bases; J trimming: 13 bases; junction bases outside the gene matches: 12. CDR3 loop: CASIVDRGPGSQFF. The DNA for the CDR3 is TGTGCCAGCATTGTGGACAGGGGGCCAGGTAGTCAGTTCTTC.

The J gene is TRBJ2-3, the V gene TRBV7-2, with TRBD2 identical over 8 bases. This CDR3 has 19 residues. Germline-derived CDR1 and CDR2 are SGHTA and FQGNSA. The junction had 16 bases not matched to a gene; V was cut back by 5 bases and J by 0 bases. The CDR3 is CASSPKLTSATASTDTQYF. The CDR3 region has the DNA TGTGCCAGCAGCCCTAAATTGACTAGCGCCACCGCTAGCACAGATACGCAGTATTTT. The entire variable domain, with the rest obtained from reference TRBV7-2 and TRBJ2-3, is as follows: GAGVSQSPSNKVTEKGKDVELRCDPISGHTALYWYRQSLGQGLEFLIYFQGNSAPDKSGLPSDRFSAERTGGSVSTLTIQRTQQEDSAVYLCASSPKLTSATASTDTQYFGPGTRLTVL.

The table lists this clonotype with a few counts. The rearrangement links TRBV27 to TRBJ2-5; 12 bases agree with TRBD2. Germline lookup yields CDR1 MNHEY and CDR2 SMNVEV (reference sequence). Germline trimming cut 2 bases from V and 9 bases from J; bases unmatched to any gene: 4. The CDR3 totals 14 residues. CDR3: CASSLDASGGAQYF. The CDR3 DNA reads as TGTGCCAGCAGTTTAGACGCTAGCGGGGGGGCCCAGTACTTC.

This rearrangement joins TRBV4-2 to TRBJ2-1; D possibly corresponds to TRBD2 (6 bases). Trimming stripped 4 bases from V and 8 bases from J, with 18 bases between. CDR1 and CDR2 from the germline V gene are LGHNA and YNFKEQ. This CDR3 is 15 amino acids long. The CDR3 DNA reads TGTGCCAGCAGCCCCGGCGATTGGAGGAGGGATGAGCAGTTCTTC. Translation gives CASSPGDWRRDEQFF.

The chain combines TRBV27 with TRBJ2-7, with TRBD1 matching over 7 bases. Per the germline V gene, CDR1 is MNHEY and CDR2 is SMNVEV (reference sequence). The CDR3 runs 17 residues. The V segment lost 0 bases and the J segment 2 bases; nucleotides outside the gene matches: 10. The CDR3 DNA sequence: TGTGCCAGCAGTTTATCGCCGGACAGGTTACCGCCCTACGAGCAGTACTTC. Translating gives CASSLSPDRLPPYEQYF.

This chain links TRBV2 with TRBJ1-2; the match to TRBD1 covers 7 bases. Germline CDR1 and CDR2: SNHLY and FYNNEI. The V gene end was trimmed by 3 bases and the J gene end by 6 bases; junction bases not matched to a gene: 7. CDR3 length: 14 residues. DNA of the CDR3: TGTGCCAGCAGTGAGGTGACAGGGCCTAATGGCTACACCTTC. It translates to CASSEVTGPNGYTF. The entire variable domain, with the rest obtained from reference TRBV2 and TRBJ1-2, is as follows: EPEVTQTPSHQVTQMGQEVILRCVPISNHLYFYWYRQILGQKVEFLVSFYNNEISEKSEIFDDQFSVERPDGSNFTLKIRSTKLEDSAMYFCASSEVTGPNGYTFGSGTRLTVV.

This clonotype was seen many times. V usage is TRBV12-3 or TRBV12-4 and J usage is TRBJ2-7, with a possible D match to TRBD1 (6 bases). The CDR3 extends over 14 amino acids. V lost 1 base and J lost 0, with 7 bases in between. CDR3 in amino acids: CASSLGDISYEQYF. In DNA form, the CDR3 reads TGTGCCAGCAGTTTAGGGGACATCTCCTACGAGCAGTACTTC.

This sequence joins TRBV5-1 and TRBJ2-1; D perhaps matches TRBD1 (6 bases). The germline gives CDR1 SGHRS, CDR2 YFSETQ. The CDR3 spans 15 residues. V was trimmed by 3 bases and J by 13 bases, leaving 23 bases between them. CDR3 loop: CASSWMPGVDNKQFF. CDR3 coding DNA: TGCGCCAGCAGCTGGATGCCAGGGGTGGACAATAAACAGTTCTTC.

This clonotype was picked up many times. CDR3 sequence: CSARRSYEQYF. The CDR3, as DNA: TGCAGTGCTCGACGGAGCTACGAGCAGTACTTC. This rearrangement joins TRBV20-1 to TRBJ2-7; the D is unclear. CDR1 and CDR2 from the germline V gene are DFQATT and SNEGSKA (reference sequence). V lost 5 bases and J lost 3, with 8 bases in between. The CDR3 length is 11 residues.

This chain connects TRBV5-1 to TRBJ2-5, with D unresolved. V was cut by 0 bases and J by 1 base, with 13 bases left in between. Germline CDR1 and CDR2: SGHRS and YFSETQ. CDR3 length: 16 residues. CDR3: CASSLGQRQAQETQYF. DNA for the CDR3: TGCGCCAGCAGCTTGGGCCAAAGGCAGGCCCAAGAGACCCAGTACTTC.

This clonotype occurred a few times. The J gene is TRBJ1-4, the V gene TRBV9; D gene ambiguous. This CDR3 spans 14 amino acids. V lost 0 bases to trimming and J lost 5 bases, with 8 bases between them. Germline CDR1 and CDR2: SGDLS and YYNGEE. CDR3 DNA sequence: TGTGCCAGCAGCGTAGCATCCGGGAATGAAAAACTGTTTTTT. It encodes CASSVASGNEKLFF.

The rearrangement joins TRBV6-2 or TRBV6-3 to TRBJ1-1; D might be TRBD1 (6 bases). The CDR3 consists of 13 residues. The germline gives CDR1 MNHEY, CDR2 SVGEGT. Trimming removed 9 bases from V and 4 bases from J, with 15 bases in between. The CDR3 DNA reads TGTGCCAGTAACGACAGGCAAGGCACTGAAGCTTTCTTT. Protein: CASNDRQGTEAFF.

The rearrangement uses TRBV6-1 and TRBJ2-5; 11 bases are a match to TRBD2. The CDR3 sequence is 16 residues long. The V gene end was trimmed by 3 bases and the J gene end by 5 bases; junction bases not matched to a gene: 8. Germline values: CDR1 MNHNS, CDR2 SASEGT. The CDR3 loop is CASSDPGTSGMETQYF. CDR3 nucleotides: TGTGCCAGCAGTGACCCCGGGACTAGCGGAATGGAGACCCAGTACTTC.